The subject of this entry is one TCR beta chain. TCRdb ran MiXCR on the 5' RACE reads and lists one entry per CDR3 protein. The data hold 300,000 to 350,000 distinct CDR3 sequences, with 3% to 4.5% observed a single time. This sample is part of a study of T cells after yellow fever vaccination. The CDR3 totals 16 residues. V shed 0 bases and J 9 bases; nucleotides not matched to a gene: 8. Germline loops: CDR1 LGHNA, CDR2 YSLEER. The origin of this receptor is a man younger than 35 who received the YFV17D yellow fever vaccine. The chain recombines TRBV4-3 with TRBJ1-6; 7 bases agree with TRBD1. Sequences were derived from PBMCs, sampled 5 days after the yellow fever booster vaccination. The CDR3 sequence: CASSQDSAGGISPLHF. Written as DNA, the CDR3 is TGCGCCAGCAGCCAAGACTCGGCAGGGGGTATTTCACCCCTCCACTTT.